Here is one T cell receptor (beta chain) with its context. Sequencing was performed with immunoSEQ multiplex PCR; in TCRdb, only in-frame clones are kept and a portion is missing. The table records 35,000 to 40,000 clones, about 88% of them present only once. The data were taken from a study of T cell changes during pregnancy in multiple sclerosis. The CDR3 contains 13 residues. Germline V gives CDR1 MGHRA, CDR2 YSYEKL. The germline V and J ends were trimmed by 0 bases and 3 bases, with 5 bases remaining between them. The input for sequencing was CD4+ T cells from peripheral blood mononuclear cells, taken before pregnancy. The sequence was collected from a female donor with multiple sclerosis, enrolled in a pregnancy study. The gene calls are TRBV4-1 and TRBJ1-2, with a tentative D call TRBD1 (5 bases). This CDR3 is CASSQDRDYGYTF. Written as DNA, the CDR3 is TGCGCCAGCAGCCAAGACAGGGACTATGGCTACACCTTC.